The 13 T cell receptor beta chains reported below all come from one sample, sequenced in a study of blood T cell repertoires in COVID-19. Measured with immunoSEQ multiplex PCR; TCRdb has only the in-frame clones, and not every one. The table shows under 200,000 clones, with approximately 91% occurring only once. The sequencing sample was made of peripheral blood. These receptors were obtained from a young man with acute or convalescent COVID-19.

The chain has TRBV7-2 and TRBJ2-2; D call uncertain. V was trimmed by 5 bases and J by 4 bases, leaving 8 bases between them. Germline V gene sequence: CDR1 SGHTA, CDR2 FQGNSA. The CDR3 is made up of 13 amino acids. CDR3 loop: CASSVVATGELFF. CDR3 DNA: TGTGCCAGCAGCGTAGTGGCCACCGGGGAGCTGTTTTTT.

The CDR3 bases are TGTGCCAGCAGCTTAGAGGCAAATGGCTACACCTTC. As protein: CASSLEANGYTF. The chain uses TRBV11-2 and TRBJ1-2; D ambiguous. Trimming cost V 0 bases and J 6 bases, with 5 bases left between them. CDR1 SGHAT and CDR2 FQNNGV come from the germline V gene. The CDR3 spans 12 residues.

The V and J genes are TRBV10-3 and TRBJ1-1; 8 nucleotides match TRBD1. The CDR3 runs to 14 residues. Germline V gene lookup returns CDR1 ENHRY and CDR2 SYGVKD. The V segment lost 8 bases and the J segment 1 base; nucleotides outside the gene matches: 6. CDR3 nucleotide sequence: TGTGCCATCCAGAAACAGGGGGAGAACACTGAAGCTTTCTTT. Its translation: CAIQKQGENTEAFF.

This clone was seen a single time. The CDR3, as DNA: TGTGCCAGCAGTGCCCCCACCGGGACAGGAGCCGGGATGAACACTGAAGCTTTCTTT. Encoded protein: CASSAPTGTGAGMNTEAFF. The rearrangement uses TRBV6-1 and TRBJ1-1, with TRBD1 matching 8 bases. CDR3 length: 19 residues. Germline V lookup: CDR1 MNHNS, CDR2 SASEGT. J was trimmed by 0 bases and V by 4 bases; bases with no gene match: 16.

The chain employs TRBV9 and TRBJ2-7; 8 positions match TRBD1. The germline gives CDR1 SGDLS, CDR2 YYNGEE. With V trimmed by 2 bases and J by 1 base, 5 bases remained unmatched. The CDR3 consists of 15 residues. CDR3 in DNA: TGTGCCAGCAGCGTCTGGGACAGGCCATCCTACGAGCAGTACTTC. Amino acid sequence: CASSVWDRPSYEQYF.

This chain uses TRBV5-1 with TRBJ2-3; 15 bases are a match to TRBD2. Germline CDR1 is SGHRS and CDR2 is YFSETQ. V was clipped by 4 bases and J by 4 bases; unmatched bases: 10. There are 18 residues in the CDR3. In nucleotides, the CDR3 is TGCGCCAGCAGCAAAGGACTAGCGGGAGGGCCAAGCTCAGATACGCAGTATTTT. Protein: CASSKGLAGGPSSDTQYF.

The chain employs TRBV5-6 and TRBJ2-6; 11 bases align to TRBD1. The V gene's germline CDR1 is SGHDT and CDR2 YYEEEE. J gave up 1 base and V 4 bases, and 4 bases lay outside the gene matches. There are 17 residues in the CDR3. The CDR3 DNA follows: TGTGCCAGCAGCCTCGGGACAGGGGGTTCTGGGGCCAACGTCCTGACTTTC. It specifies CASSLGTGGSGANVLTF.

The gene calls are TRBV5-8 and TRBJ1-6, with TRBD1 matching over 7 bases. Looked up from germline, CDR1 is SGHTS and CDR2 is YDEGEE. The CDR3 has 15 amino acids. The trim removed 4 bases at V and 7 bases at J, leaving 8 bases unmatched. In nucleotides, the CDR3 is TGTGCCAGCAGCAAAACAGGGGTTTGGAATTCACCCCTCCACTTT. Protein sequence: CASSKTGVWNSPLHF.

The rearrangement joins TRBV30 to TRBJ1-2; D is unclear. Deletions cut 1 base from V and 0 bases from J, with 9 bases between. The germline V gene has CDR1 GTSNPN and CDR2 SVGIG (reference sequence). The CDR3 spans 14 residues. The CDR3 sequence: CAWSGDISNYGYTF. CDR3 DNA sequence: TGTGCCTGGAGTGGAGACATCTCTAACTATGGCTACACCTTC.

The V gene is TRBV12-5, the J gene TRBJ2-1; 10 bases match TRBD2. The ends lost 6 bases at V and 8 bases at J; junction bases unmatched: 7. This CDR3 contains 14 residues. Germline CDR1 is LGHNT and CDR2 is FRNRAP. CDR3 in amino acids: CASGLGLAWDEQFF. The CDR3, as DNA: TGTGCTAGTGGCCTGGGACTAGCGTGGGATGAGCAGTTCTTC.

The J gene is TRBJ1-6, the V gene TRBV4-1; 8 bases fit TRBD1. Germline trimming cut 3 bases from V and 7 bases from J; bases unmatched to any gene: 5. The germline V gene has CDR1 MGHRA and CDR2 YSYEKL. The length of the CDR3 is 15 residues. This CDR3 reads CASSHDRGKNSPLHF. CDR3 nucleotides: TGCGCCAGCAGCCATGACAGGGGAAAGAATTCACCCCTCCACTTT.

This clone came up a few times. The V gene is TRBV9, the J gene TRBJ1-1; a possible D gene is TRBD1 (6 bases). V lost 4 bases and J lost 1, with 14 bases in between. The CDR3 extends over 15 amino acids. CDR1 SGDLS and CDR2 YYNGEE come from the germline V gene. The CDR3 loop reads CASSRQTGKNTEAFF. CDR3 nucleotides: TGTGCCAGCAGCCGTCAAACAGGGAAGAACACTGAAGCTTTCTTT. The variable domain in full, with the rest retrieved from reference TRBV9 and TRBJ1-1, is DSGVTQTPKHLITATGQRVTLRCSPRSGDLSVYWYQQSLDQGLQFLIQYYNGEERAKGNILERFSAQQFPDLHSELNLSSLELGDSALYFCASSRQTGKNTEAFFGQGTRLTVV.

The table lists this clone with a count of one. The chain uses TRBV7-8 and TRBJ1-1; a weak D match, TRBD1 (5 bases). The CDR3 length is 14 residues. The V and J ends lost 2 bases and 0 bases respectively, with 7 bases between them. The germline CDR1 and CDR2 sequences are SGHVS and FQNEAQ. The CDR3: CASSLPGMNTEAFF. The CDR3 DNA reads TGTGCCAGCAGCTTACCAGGGATGAACACTGAAGCTTTCTTT.